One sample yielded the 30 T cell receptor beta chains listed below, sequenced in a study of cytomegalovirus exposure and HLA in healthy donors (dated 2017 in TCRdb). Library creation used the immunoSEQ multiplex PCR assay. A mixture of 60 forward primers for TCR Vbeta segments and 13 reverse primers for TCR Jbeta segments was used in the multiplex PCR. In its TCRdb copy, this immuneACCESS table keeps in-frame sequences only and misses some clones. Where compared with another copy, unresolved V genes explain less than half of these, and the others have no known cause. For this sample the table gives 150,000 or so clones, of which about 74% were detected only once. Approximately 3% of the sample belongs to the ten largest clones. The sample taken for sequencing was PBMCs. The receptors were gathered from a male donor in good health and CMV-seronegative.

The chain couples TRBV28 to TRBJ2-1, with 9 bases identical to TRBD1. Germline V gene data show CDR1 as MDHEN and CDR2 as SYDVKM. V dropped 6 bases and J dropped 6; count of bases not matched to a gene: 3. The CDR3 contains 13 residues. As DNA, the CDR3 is TGTGCCAGCAGCCTGACAGGGGGCAATGAGCAGTTCTTC. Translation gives CASSLTGGNEQFF.

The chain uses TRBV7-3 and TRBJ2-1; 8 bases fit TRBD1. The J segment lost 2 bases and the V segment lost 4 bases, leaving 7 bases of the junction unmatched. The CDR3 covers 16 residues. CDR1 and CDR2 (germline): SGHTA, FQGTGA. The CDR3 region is CASSYTGGRTYNEQFF. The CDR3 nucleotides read TGTGCCAGCAGCTATACAGGGGGTCGGACCTACAATGAGCAGTTCTTC.

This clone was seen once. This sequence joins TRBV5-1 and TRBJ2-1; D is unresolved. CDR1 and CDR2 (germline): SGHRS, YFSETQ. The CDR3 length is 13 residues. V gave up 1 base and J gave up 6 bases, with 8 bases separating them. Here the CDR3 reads CASSLRRGNEQFF. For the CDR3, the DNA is TGCGCCAGCAGCTTGAGGAGAGGCAATGAGCAGTTCTTC. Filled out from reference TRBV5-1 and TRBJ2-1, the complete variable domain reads KAGVTQTPRYLIKTRGQQVTLSCSPISGHRSVSWYQQTPGQGLQFLFEYFSETQRNKGNFPGRFSGRQFSNSRSEMNVSTLELGDSALYLCASSLRRGNEQFFGPGTRLTVL.

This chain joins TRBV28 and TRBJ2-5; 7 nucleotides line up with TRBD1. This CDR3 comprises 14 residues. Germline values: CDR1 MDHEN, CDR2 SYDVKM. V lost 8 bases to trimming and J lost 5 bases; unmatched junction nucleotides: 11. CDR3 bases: TGTGCCAGCGCTGCCCCACAGGGGTGGGAGACCCAGTACTTC. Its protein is CASAAPQGWETQYF.

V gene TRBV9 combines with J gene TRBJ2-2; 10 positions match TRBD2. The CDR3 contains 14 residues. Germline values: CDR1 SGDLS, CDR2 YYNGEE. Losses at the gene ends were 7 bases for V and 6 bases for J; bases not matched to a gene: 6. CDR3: CASHSGRAPGELFF. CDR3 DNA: TGTGCCAGCCACAGCGGGAGGGCCCCCGGGGAGCTGTTTTTT.

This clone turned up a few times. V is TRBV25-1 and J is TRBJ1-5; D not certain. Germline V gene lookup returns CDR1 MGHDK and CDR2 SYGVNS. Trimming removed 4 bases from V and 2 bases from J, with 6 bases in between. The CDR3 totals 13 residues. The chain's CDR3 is CASSGGGNQPQHF. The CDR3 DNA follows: TGTGCCAGCAGTGGGGGAGGCAATCAGCCCCAGCATTTT.

CDR3 sequence (DNA): TGCGCCAGCAGCCGACCGGACTATACGCAGTATTTT. Protein sequence: CASSRPDYTQYF. The chain is built from TRBV4-1 and TRBJ2-3; D may be TRBD2 (5 bases). The CDR3 totals 12 residues. Germline CDR1 is MGHRA and CDR2 is YSYEKL. The V end lost 4 bases, the J end lost 7 bases, and 9 bases lay between the germline ends.

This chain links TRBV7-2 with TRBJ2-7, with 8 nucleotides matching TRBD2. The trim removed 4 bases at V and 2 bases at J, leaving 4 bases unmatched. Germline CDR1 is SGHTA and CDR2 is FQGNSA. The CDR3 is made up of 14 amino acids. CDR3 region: CASSSGGRAYEQYF. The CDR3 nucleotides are TGTGCCAGCAGCTCGGGGGGGCGGGCCTACGAGCAGTACTTC.

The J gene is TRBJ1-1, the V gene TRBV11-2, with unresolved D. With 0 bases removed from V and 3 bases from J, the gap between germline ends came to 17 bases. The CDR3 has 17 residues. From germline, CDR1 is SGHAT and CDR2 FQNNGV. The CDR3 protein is CASSLDLTREGDTEAFF. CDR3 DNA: TGTGCCAGCAGCTTAGACCTAACCCGGGAGGGAGACACTGAAGCTTTCTTT.

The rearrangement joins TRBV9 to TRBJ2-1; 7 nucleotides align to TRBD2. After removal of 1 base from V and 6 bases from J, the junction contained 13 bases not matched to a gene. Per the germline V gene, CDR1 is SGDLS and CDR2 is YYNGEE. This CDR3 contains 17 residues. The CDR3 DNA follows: TGTGCCAGCAGCGTAAGATTTCGGGGGGTCGGGGTCAATGAGCAGTTCTTC. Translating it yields CASSVRFRGVGVNEQFF.

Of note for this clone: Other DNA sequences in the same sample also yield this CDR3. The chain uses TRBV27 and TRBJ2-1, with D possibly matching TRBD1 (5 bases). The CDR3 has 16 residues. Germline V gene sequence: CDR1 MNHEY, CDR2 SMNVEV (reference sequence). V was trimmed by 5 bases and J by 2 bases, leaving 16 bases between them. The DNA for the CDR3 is TGTGCCAGCAGTCCCAGGGATAGGGTAACCTACAATGAGCAGTTCTTC. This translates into CASSPRDRVTYNEQFF.

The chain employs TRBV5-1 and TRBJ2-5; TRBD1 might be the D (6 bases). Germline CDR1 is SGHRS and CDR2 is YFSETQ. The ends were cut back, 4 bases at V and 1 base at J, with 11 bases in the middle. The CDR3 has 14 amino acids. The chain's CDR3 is CASSQGHPQETQYF. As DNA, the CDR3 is TGCGCCAGCAGCCAGGGACACCCCCAAGAGACCCAGTACTTC.

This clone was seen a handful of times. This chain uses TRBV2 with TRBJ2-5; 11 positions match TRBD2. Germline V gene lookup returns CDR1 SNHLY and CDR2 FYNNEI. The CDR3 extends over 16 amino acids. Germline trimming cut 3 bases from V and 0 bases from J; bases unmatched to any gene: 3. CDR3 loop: CASSDLAGGYQETQYF. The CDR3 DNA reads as TGTGCCAGCAGTGACCTAGCGGGGGGCTACCAAGAGACCCAGTACTTC. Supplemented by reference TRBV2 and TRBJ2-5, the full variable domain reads EPEVTQTPSHQVTQMGQEVILRCVPISNHLYFYWYRQILGQKVEFLVSFYNNEISEKSEIFDDQFSVERPDGSNFTLKIRSTKLEDSAMYFCASSDLAGGYQETQYFGPGTRLLVL.

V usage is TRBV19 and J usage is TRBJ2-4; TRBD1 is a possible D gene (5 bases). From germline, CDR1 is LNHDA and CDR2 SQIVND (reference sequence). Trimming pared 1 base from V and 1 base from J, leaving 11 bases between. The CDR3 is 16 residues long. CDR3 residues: CASSIVGAWAKNIQYF. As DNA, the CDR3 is TGTGCCAGTAGTATAGTAGGGGCTTGGGCCAAAAACATTCAGTACTTC. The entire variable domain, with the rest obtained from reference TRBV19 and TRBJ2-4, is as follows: DGGITQSPKYLFRKEGQNVTLSCEQNLNHDAMYWYRQDPGQGLRLIYYSQIVNDFQKGDIAEGYSVSREKKESFPLTVTSAQKNPTAFYLCASSIVGAWAKNIQYFGAGTRLSVL.

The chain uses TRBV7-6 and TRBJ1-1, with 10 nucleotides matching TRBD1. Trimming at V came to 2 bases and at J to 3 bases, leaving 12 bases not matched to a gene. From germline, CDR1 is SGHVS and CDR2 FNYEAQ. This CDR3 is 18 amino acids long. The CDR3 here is CASSLRTGTGVKDTEAFF. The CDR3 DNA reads TGTGCCAGCAGCTTACGAACCGGGACAGGGGTGAAGGACACTGAAGCTTTCTTT.

CDR3 sequence reads: CAWSVWGGSNTEAFF. As DNA, the CDR3 is TGTGCCTGGAGTGTGTGGGGGGGGAGTAATACTGAAGCTTTCTTT. The chain is built from TRBV30 and TRBJ1-1; D is possibly TRBD1 (5 bases). With 0 bases removed from V and 5 bases from J, the gap between germline ends came to 16 bases. The length of the CDR3 is 15 residues. Germline V CDR1 and CDR2: GTSNPN, SVGIG (reference sequence).

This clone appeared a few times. CDR3 loop: CASSPGPGRGLSGELFF. For the CDR3, the DNA is TGTGCCAGCAGCCCCGGCCCGGGCAGGGGGCTATCCGGGGAGCTGTTTTTT. The chain links TRBV27 to TRBJ2-2, with 8 bases aligning to TRBD1. This CDR3 has 17 amino acids. In germline, CDR1 is MNHEY, CDR2 SMNVEV (reference sequence). J lost 6 bases, V lost 6 bases, and 15 bases had no gene match.

The CDR3 here is CASSYQWRGTQETQYF. The CDR3 nucleotides read TGTGCCAGCTCCTATCAATGGCGGGGGACCCAAGAGACCCAGTACTTC. This rearrangement joins TRBV7-2 to TRBJ2-5, with 7 bases that match TRBD2. Germline lookup yields CDR1 SGHTA and CDR2 FQGNSA. The length of the CDR3 is 16 residues. V shed 8 bases and J 1 base; nucleotides not matched to a gene: 13.

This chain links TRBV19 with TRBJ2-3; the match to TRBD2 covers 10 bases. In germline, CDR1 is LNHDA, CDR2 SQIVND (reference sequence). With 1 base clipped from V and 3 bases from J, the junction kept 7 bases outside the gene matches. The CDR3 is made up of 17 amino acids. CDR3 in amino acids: CASSIAGAGGPTDTQYF. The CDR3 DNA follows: TGTGCCAGTAGTATAGCGGGAGCGGGGGGGCCAACAGATACGCAGTATTTT.

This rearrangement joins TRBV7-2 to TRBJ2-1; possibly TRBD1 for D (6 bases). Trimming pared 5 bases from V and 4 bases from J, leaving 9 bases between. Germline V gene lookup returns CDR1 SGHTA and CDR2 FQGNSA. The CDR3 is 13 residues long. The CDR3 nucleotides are TGTGCCAGCAGCAGGACAGTTTACAATGAGCAGTTCTTC. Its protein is CASSRTVYNEQFF.

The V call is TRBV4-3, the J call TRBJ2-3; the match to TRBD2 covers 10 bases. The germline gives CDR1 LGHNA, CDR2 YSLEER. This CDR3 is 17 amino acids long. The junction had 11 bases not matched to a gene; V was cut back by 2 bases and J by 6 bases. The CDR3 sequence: CASSQSWSGRVLDTQYF. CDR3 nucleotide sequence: TGCGCCAGCAGCCAATCGTGGAGCGGGAGGGTTTTGGATACGCAGTATTTT.

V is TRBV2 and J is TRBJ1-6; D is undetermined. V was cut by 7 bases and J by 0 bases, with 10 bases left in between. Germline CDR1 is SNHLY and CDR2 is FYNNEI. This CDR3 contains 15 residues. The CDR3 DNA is TGTGCCAGCAAGGAGGGAAGCTCCTATAATTCACCCCTCCACTTT. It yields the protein CASKEGSSYNSPLHF.

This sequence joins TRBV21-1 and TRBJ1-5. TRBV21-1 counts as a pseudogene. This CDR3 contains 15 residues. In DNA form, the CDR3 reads TGTGCCAGCAGCAAAGTATACGGGATGGATCAGCCCCAGCATTTT. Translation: CASSKVYGMDQPQHF.

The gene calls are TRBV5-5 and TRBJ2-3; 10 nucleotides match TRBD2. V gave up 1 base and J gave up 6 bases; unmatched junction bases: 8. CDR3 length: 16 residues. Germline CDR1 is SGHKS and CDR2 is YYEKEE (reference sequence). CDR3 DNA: TGTGCCAGCAGCTTGCAGTCTAGCGGGAGAACCGATACGCAGTATTTT. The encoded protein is CASSLQSSGRTDTQYF.

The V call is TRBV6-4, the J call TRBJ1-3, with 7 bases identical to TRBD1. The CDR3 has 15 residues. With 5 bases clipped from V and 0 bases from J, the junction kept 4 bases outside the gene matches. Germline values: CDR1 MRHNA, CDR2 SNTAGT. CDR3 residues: CASSPQGVSGNTIYF. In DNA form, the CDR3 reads TGTGCCAGCAGTCCCCAGGGGGTCTCTGGAAACACCATATATTTT.

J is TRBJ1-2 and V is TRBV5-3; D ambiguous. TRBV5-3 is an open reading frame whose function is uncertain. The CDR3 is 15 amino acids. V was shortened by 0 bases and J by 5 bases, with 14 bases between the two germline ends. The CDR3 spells CARSLERKEDYGYTF. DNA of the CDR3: TGTGCCAGAAGCTTGGAGCGGAAGGAGGATTATGGCTACACCTTC.

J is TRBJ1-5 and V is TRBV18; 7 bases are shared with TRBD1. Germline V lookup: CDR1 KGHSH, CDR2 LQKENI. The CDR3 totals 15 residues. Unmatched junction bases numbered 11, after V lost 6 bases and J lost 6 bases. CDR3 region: CASSPAEGAGQPQHF. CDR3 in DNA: TGTGCCAGCTCCCCCGCTGAGGGGGCCGGTCAGCCCCAGCATTTT.

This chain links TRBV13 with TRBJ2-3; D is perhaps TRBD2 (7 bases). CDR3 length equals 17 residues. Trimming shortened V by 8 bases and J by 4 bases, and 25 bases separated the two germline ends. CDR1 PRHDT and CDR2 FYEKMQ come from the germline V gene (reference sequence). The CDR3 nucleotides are TGTGCCAGCCTCCCCCAGGGGACTACGGAGACCCCAGATACGCAGTATTTT. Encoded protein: CASLPQGTTETPDTQYF.

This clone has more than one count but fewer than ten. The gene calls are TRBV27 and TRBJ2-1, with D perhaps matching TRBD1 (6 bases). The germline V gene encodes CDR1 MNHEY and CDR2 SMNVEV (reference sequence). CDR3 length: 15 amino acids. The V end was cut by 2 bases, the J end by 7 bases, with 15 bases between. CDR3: CASSLMGAGWNEQFF. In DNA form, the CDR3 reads TGTGCCAGCAGTTTAATGGGGGCAGGGTGGAATGAGCAGTTCTTC.

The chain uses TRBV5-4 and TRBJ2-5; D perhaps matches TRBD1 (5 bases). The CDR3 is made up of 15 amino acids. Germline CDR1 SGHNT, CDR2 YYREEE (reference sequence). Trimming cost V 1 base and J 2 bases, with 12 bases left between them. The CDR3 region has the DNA TGTGCCAGCAGCTTGATAGGTCGACAGCAAGAGACCCAGTACTTC. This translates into CASSLIGRQQETQYF. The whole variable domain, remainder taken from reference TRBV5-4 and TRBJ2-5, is ETGVTQSPTHLIKTRGQQVTLRCSSQSGHNTVSWYQQALGQGPQFIFQYYREEENGRGNFPPRFSGLQFPNYSSELNVNALELDDSALYLCASSLIGRQQETQYFGPGTRLLVL.